This record covers a single T cell receptor (beta chain). Its antigen is unidentified. How the authors handled the data: For the immunoSEQ data, sequences were junction-only without quality scores, so filtering differed. TCRdb keeps only in-frame clones here, not all; method: immunoSEQ multiplex PCR. The V and J calls and the clone size are those of that table, but D and trimming were determined from the DNA. The repertoire consists of roughly 2.5 million clones, with more than 90% occurring once and the leading ten covering around 0.15%. The data belong to a study of shared clonotypes between healthy human individuals. Findings and limits, study-wide: Generally, naive subsets (rather than memory subsets) showed larger estimated richness. Having only a few donors restricted how much genetic and exposure-history diversity was captured.

The sample comprised naive CD4+ T cells sorted from blood. As for subset: CD45RA+ positively selected. This receptor was identified in a man between 18 and 29 years old in good health.

CDR3 in amino acids: CASRPREGTSTDTQYF. CDR3 bases: TGTGCCAGCAGACCCCGGGAGGGAACTAGCACAGATACGCAGTATTTT. This chain uses TRBV5-8 with TRBJ2-3; 8 bases fit TRBD2. This CDR3 is 16 amino acids long. CDR1 SGHTS and CDR2 YDEGEE come from the germline V gene. The V segment lost 5 bases and the J segment 0 bases; nucleotides outside the gene matches: 8.